The TCR beta chain under discussion was sequenced for a study of radiation and T cells in renal cell carcinoma. Study-level background: Nephrectomy followed 15 Gy stereotactic body radiation by 4 weeks.

Study findings and constraints: Without pretreatment biopsies, baseline tumor clonotype presence was undetermined. In blood, top tumor clones expanded by 2 weeks, shrinking by 4.

The trim removed 5 bases at V and 3 bases at J, leaving 13 bases unmatched. The V gene's germline CDR1 is SGHAT and CDR2 FQDESV (reference sequence). This CDR3 has 19 residues. The time point is: baseline pretreatment blood. The treatment: 15 Gy SBRT to primary tumor, nephrectomy 4 weeks later. Clear cell pathology was present in this patient's renal cell carcinoma. Details on this clone: Its antigen is unknown.

Measured with immunoSEQ multiplex PCR; TCRdb has only the in-frame clones, and not every one. The sample holds about 95,000 clones; about 88% are singletons and the top ten take approximately 8%. The receptor comes from a man in his fifties with renal cell carcinoma. Sequencing used blood, obtained from a patient whose treatment included radiotherapy and nephrectomy. The rearrangement joins TRBV11-1 to TRBJ2-3; 14 bases line up with TRBD2. CDR3 in amino acids: CASSLSDPGLAGATDTQYF. CDR3 coding DNA: TGTGCCAGCAGCCTGTCAGACCCGGGACTAGCGGGAGCAACAGATACGCAGTATTTT.